These T cell receptor beta chains were read from a single sample in a study of cytomegalovirus exposure and HLA in healthy donors. Repertoires were generated with immunoSEQ multiplex PCR, while TCRdb's copy carries only in-frame clones and drops some. The sample includes roughly 150,000 clones, roughly 80% of them seen just once. The sequencing sample was made of PBMCs. These TCRs come from a woman in her thirties or forties in good health and CMV-seropositive. CDR3s include the opening cysteine and the closing phenylalanine or tryptophan. A D gene is named only where the DNA matches it firmly. Rows give clone size only sometimes, using once, few, many, or a class for an expanded clone.

CASKAGADNSPLHF	TGTGCCAGCAAGGCGGGGGCCGATAATTCACCCCTCCACTTT	TRBJ1-6	TRBV6-6	NA	NA
CASRGTQVAGGLDTQYF	TGTGCCAGCAGAGGGACTCAGGTAGCGGGGGGGTTGGATACGCAGTATTTT	TRBJ2-3	TRBV28	NA	TRBD2
CASSSKGGNTEAFF	TGCGCCAGCAGCTCCAAAGGAGGGAACACTGAAGCTTTCTTT	TRBJ1-1	TRBV5-1	NA	NA
CASSFTDRNYGYTF	TGTGCCAGCAGCTTTACCGACAGGAACTATGGCTACACCTTC	TRBJ1-2	TRBV7-8	NA	NA
CASSLTQGQGQFF	TGTGCCAGCAGCTTAACTCAGGGACAGGGACAGTTCTTC	TRBJ2-1	TRBV7-3	NA	TRBD1
CASSDRGQETQYF	TGCGCCAGCAGTGATAGGGGACAAGAGACCCAGTACTTC	TRBJ2-5	TRBV10-1	NA	NA
CASSLAMRTRTEQYF	TGTGCCAGCAGTTTAGCCATGAGGACCCGGACTGAGCAGTACTTC	TRBJ2-7	TRBV2	NA	NA
CASSHEERTDTQYF	TGCGCCAGCAGCCATGAGGAGCGCACAGATACGCAGTATTTT	TRBJ2-3	TRBV4-1	NA	NA
CASSPTLGTSGLDTQYF	TGTGCCAGCAGCCCAACTCTCGGGACTAGCGGCCTAGATACGCAGTATTTT	TRBJ2-3	TRBV9	NA	TRBD2
CASGQKHEKLFF	TGTGCCAGCGGGCAGAAACATGAAAAACTGTTTTTT	TRBJ1-4	TRBV28	NA	NA
CASSPVRLDLHNEQFF	TGTGCCAGCAGCCCCGTCCGACTAGATTTGCACAATGAGCAGTTCTTC	TRBJ2-1	TRBV5-6	NA	NA
CASSSDRGLHGYTF	TGTGCCAGCAGCTCGGACAGGGGACTTCATGGCTACACCTTC	TRBJ1-2	TRBV5-4	once	TRBD1
CASSIDRGFGEAFF	TGTGCCAGTAGTATAGATAGGGGTTTTGGTGAAGCTTTCTTT	TRBJ1-1	TRBV19	NA	NA
CASGQGEWYGYTF	TGTGCCAGCGGACAGGGGGAATGGTATGGCTACACCTTC	TRBJ1-2	TRBV6-1	NA	TRBD1
CAWIRVGYEQYF	TGTGCCTGGATCAGGGTTGGGTACGAGCAGTACTTC	TRBJ2-7	TRBV30	NA	NA
CASSGTGVETQYF	TGTGCCAGCAGCGGGACAGGGGTGGAGACCCAGTACTTC	TRBJ2-5	TRBV5-6	NA	TRBD1
CASSHTSGGSDTQYF	TGTGCCAGCTCTCACACTAGCGGGGGATCAGATACGCAGTATTTT	TRBJ2-3	TRBV18	NA	TRBD2
CASSPSKQPNNEKLFF	TGCGCCAGCAGCCCTTCGAAACAGCCCAACAATGAAAAACTGTTTTTT	TRBJ1-4	TRBV4-1	NA	NA
CASLLTGTGDEQYF	TGTGCCTCCTTGCTGACCGGGACAGGGGACGAGCAGTACTTC	TRBJ2-7	TRBV30	NA	TRBD1
CASSETSAGSQPQHF	TGTGCCAGCAGCGAAACGTCCGCAGGGTCCCAGCCCCAGCATTTT	TRBJ1-5	TRBV7-8	NA	NA
CASTQGTTTNEKLFF	TGTGCCAGCACCCAAGGAACTACAACTAATGAAAAACTGTTTTTT	TRBJ1-4	TRBV4-2	NA	NA
CASSGDRDNEQFF	TGTGCCAGCAGTGGGGACAGAGACAATGAGCAGTTCTTC	TRBJ2-1	TRBV6-1	NA	TRBD1
CASSLARRQNTEAFF	TGTGCCAGCAGCTTGGCCCGGCGGCAGAACACTGAAGCTTTCTTT	TRBJ1-1	TRBV5-5	NA	NA
CASSLNPGTGNEEQFF	TGTGCCAGCAGCTTGAACCCCGGGACAGGGAATGAGGAGCAGTTCTTC	TRBJ2-1	TRBV7-2	NA	TRBD1
CASSPDRYEQYF	TGTGCCAGCAGCCCGGACAGGTACGAGCAGTACTTC	TRBJ2-7	TRBV11-2	NA	TRBD1
CASSSGAGELFF	TGTGCTAGCAGCTCAGGGGCCGGGGAGCTGTTTTTT	TRBJ2-2	TRBV7-7	NA	NA
CASSSPRQFGNTQYF	TGTGCCAGCAGCTCCCCCCGGCAATTCGGGAATACGCAGTATTTT	TRBJ2-3	TRBV7-2	NA	NA
CASRRDTGGEKLFF	TGTGCCAGTAGAAGGGACACGGGAGGTGAAAAACTGTTTTTT	TRBJ1-4	TRBV19	NA	NA
CASTDGRTEAFF	TGTGCCAGCACGGATGGGCGCACTGAAGCTTTCTTT	TRBJ1-1	TRBV28	few	NA
CASSKNRGDTEAFF	TGTGCCAGCTCGAAGAACAGGGGGGACACTGAAGCTTTCTTT	TRBJ1-1	TRBV18	NA	TRBD1
CASSVRDKGTGELFF	TGTGCCAGCAGCGTCCGGGACAAAGGCACCGGGGAGCTGTTTTTT	TRBJ2-2	TRBV7-2	NA	NA
CASSLTGDEAFF	TGTGCCAGCAGCTTGACGGGAGATGAAGCTTTCTTT	TRBJ1-1	TRBV7-9	NA	NA
CAWRGGWNEKLFF	TGTGCCTGGAGGGGAGGTTGGAATGAAAAACTGTTTTTT	TRBJ1-4	TRBV30	many	NA
CASSPGTLNTEAFF	TGCGCCAGCAGCCCTGGGACTCTGAACACTGAAGCTTTCTTT	TRBJ1-1	TRBV5-1	NA	NA
CASSTYPLLPGCYEQYF	TGTGCCAGCAGCACGTACCCTCTTCTTCCGGGGTGCTACGAGCAGTACTTC	TRBJ2-7	TRBV21-1	NA	NA